The present TCR beta chain was sequenced within a study of T cell repertoires in cytomegalovirus infection. In the study overall: Public TCR beta signatures marked donors with CMV infection and the matching HLA. General observations from the study: Individuals carrying CMV plus the relevant HLA were identified by cumulative frequency of public TCR beta families. What dominated the ex vivo response were HLA-C-restricted CMV-specific TCR beta clonotypes.

As to this clonotype: Its target is not known.

TCRdb re-called the reads through MiXCR, storing one row per CDR3 protein. The data contain about 180,000 distinct CDR3 sequences, about 17% of them singletons. The germline gives CDR1 MRHNA, CDR2 SNTAGT. After removal of 6 bases from V and 9 bases from J, the junction contained 7 bases not matched to a gene. The CDR3 sequence is 15 residues long. V gene TRBV6-4 combines with J gene TRBJ2-1; 14 bases match TRBD2. This TCR was recovered from a human donor in good health (CMV status not recorded). Some clones in this sample may be carry-over from other donors' samples. The sequenced material came from CD8+ T cells from PBMCs. The CDR3 DNA follows: TGTGCCAGCAGGCTGACTAGCGGGGGGGCCGCTGAGCAGTTCTTC. Translated: CASRLTSGGAAEQFF.